A single sample is the source of the 21 T cell receptor beta chains below, sequenced in a study of OX40 agonist ivuxolimab in advanced cancers. TCRdb's table, derived via immunoSEQ multiplex PCR, lists solely in-frame clones and lacks some. The repertoire holds about 160,000 clones, with 85% to 95% as singletons. The sample here was CD4+ or CD8+ T cells sorted from blood, taken in a trial of the OX40 agonist ivuxolimab. Receptors originate from an adult with an advanced solid tumor such as melanoma, head and neck, liver or kidney cancer.

The chain combines TRBV7-2 with TRBJ1-4; 7 bases fit TRBD1. Germline V gene sequence: CDR1 SGHTA, CDR2 FQGNSA. V lost 5 bases and J lost 5; bases outside the gene matches: 5. The CDR3 totals 14 residues. The CDR3 DNA is TGTGCCAGCAGCCCATCGGGACAGAATGAAAAACTGTTTTTT. Protein sequence: CASSPSGQNEKLFF.

This clone was seen a handful of times. This specimen includes other DNA sequences encoding the same CDR3. The chain recombines TRBV19 with TRBJ1-1; 10 nucleotides line up with TRBD1. Trimming removed 5 bases from V and 2 bases from J; junction bases left unmatched: 2. Germline CDR1 LNHDA, CDR2 SQIVND (reference sequence). CDR3 length equals 14 residues. The CDR3 reads CASSRDRGNTEAFF. CDR3 in DNA: TGTGCCAGTAGTCGGGACAGGGGTAACACTGAAGCTTTCTTT.

This clone was counted once. This chain joins TRBV7-8 and TRBJ1-3; possible D gene TRBD1, 6 bases. The CDR3 sequence is 20 residues long. Germline-derived CDR1 and CDR2 are SGHVS and FQNEAQ. V was trimmed by 1 base and J by 0 bases, leaving 22 bases between them. The CDR3 here is CASSLGVRSPGAFSGNTIYF. In DNA form, the CDR3 reads TGTGCCAGCAGCTTAGGGGTTCGGTCTCCGGGGGCTTTCTCTGGAAACACCATATATTTT.

The chain recombines TRBV6-5 with TRBJ2-2; tentatively, D is TRBD2 (5 bases). Germline lookup yields CDR1 MNHEY and CDR2 SVGAGI. The length of the CDR3 is 14 residues. The V end was cut by 4 bases, the J end by 3 bases, with 9 bases between. The CDR3 sequence: CASSSVDYTGELFF. Written as DNA, the CDR3 is TGTGCCAGCAGTTCGGTGGACTACACCGGGGAGCTGTTTTTT.

This sequence joins TRBV18 and TRBJ1-1, with D maybe TRBD1 (6 bases). Trimming removed 1 base from V and 1 base from J, with 10 bases in between. The germline V gene encodes CDR1 KGHSH and CDR2 LQKENI. The CDR3 has 15 amino acids. The CDR3 DNA follows: TGTGCCAGCTCACCACGGGGGGCGCGGAACACTGAAGCTTTCTTT. Translating gives CASSPRGARNTEAFF. Based on the CDR3 plus reference TRBV18 and TRBJ1-1, the full variable domain is NAGVMQNPRHLVRRRGQEARLRCSPMKGHSHVYWYRQLPEEGLKFMVYLQKENIIDESGMPKERFSAEFPKEGPSILRIQQVVRGDSAAYFCASSPRGARNTEAFFGQGTRLTVV.

The J gene is TRBJ1-5, the V gene TRBV7-2; weak D call: TRBD1 (6 bases). V lost 8 bases and J 2 bases, leaving 13 bases between the germline ends. This CDR3 has 14 amino acids. Germline V CDR1 and CDR2: SGHTA, FQGNSA. CDR3 DNA sequence: TGTGCCAGCTGGGGGCGTAAGGGCAATCAGCCCCAGCATTTT. Amino acids: CASWGRKGNQPQHF.

CDR3 sequence reads: CASSLSTGFHSGNTIYF. DNA for the CDR3: TGTGCCAGCAGCCTATCGACAGGGTTTCACTCTGGAAACACCATATATTTT. This chain links TRBV7-9 with TRBJ1-3; TRBD1 matches 7 bases. J was trimmed by 0 bases and V by 5 bases; bases with no gene match: 10. The germline V gene has CDR1 SEHNR and CDR2 FQNEAQ (reference sequence). This CDR3 spans 17 amino acids.

This clone was seen just once. CDR3 region: CASSVGLAGENTGELFF. CDR3 DNA sequence: TGTGCCAGCAGCGTAGGCCTCGCGGGGGAGAACACCGGGGAGCTGTTTTTT. The chain has TRBV9 and TRBJ2-2; 7 bases are a match to TRBD2. The trim removed 0 bases at V and 1 base at J, leaving 6 bases unmatched. Germline values: CDR1 SGDLS, CDR2 YYNGEE. This CDR3 spans 17 amino acids.

The rearrangement uses TRBV15 and TRBJ1-4; D may be TRBD1 (6 bases). The CDR3 runs 16 residues. Trimming cost V 3 bases and J 5 bases, with 16 bases left between them. The germline gives CDR1 LNHNV, CDR2 YYDKDF (reference sequence). DNA for the CDR3: TGTGCCACCAGCAGCCATCCACAGGGCCCGAATGAAAAACTGTTTTTT. It encodes CATSSHPQGPNEKLFF.

This chain uses TRBV18 with TRBJ1-2; 11 positions match TRBD1. The CDR3 length is 14 residues. Trimming cost V 3 bases and J 6 bases; bases outside gene matches: 3. Germline values: CDR1 KGHSH, CDR2 LQKENI. This CDR3 reads CASSPGQGANGYTF. CDR3 in DNA: TGTGCCAGCTCACCTGGACAGGGGGCAAATGGCTACACCTTC.

The chain links TRBV19 to TRBJ1-4; TRBD1 matches 7 bases. Germline V lookup: CDR1 LNHDA, CDR2 SQIVND (reference sequence). V was pared by 1 base and J by 6 bases, with 2 bases of the junction left unmatched. The CDR3 consists of 14 residues. CDR3: CASSIGDRDEKLFF. The CDR3 nucleotides read TGTGCCAGTAGTATAGGAGACAGGGATGAAAAACTGTTTTTT.

V gene TRBV30 combines with J gene TRBJ2-7; D is perhaps TRBD2 (6 bases). Trimming took 0 bases from V and 3 from J, leaving 15 bases between them. The CDR3 is 15 amino acids. Germline CDR1 reads GTSNPN; CDR2 reads SVGIG (reference sequence). The CDR3 DNA reads TGTGCCTGGAGTGTAATGGGACTTCACCGCTACGAGCAGTACTTC. This translates into CAWSVMGLHRYEQYF.

The chain employs TRBV29-1 and TRBJ2-7; 11 bases line up with TRBD1. CDR1 SQVTM and CDR2 ANQGSEA come from the germline V gene. CDR3 size: 13 residues. After removal of 6 bases from V and 6 bases from J, the junction contained 7 bases not matched to a gene. Written as DNA, the CDR3 is TGCAGCGTCATGGACAGGGGGCAAATCGAGCAGTACTTC. This encodes CSVMDRGQIEQYF.

In its sample, this clone was seen a few times. The rearrangement uses TRBV5-4 and TRBJ2-1; 11 bases line up with TRBD1. Germline CDR1 reads SGHNT; CDR2 reads YYREEE (reference sequence). This CDR3 has 15 amino acids. Losses at the gene ends were 4 bases for V and 10 bases for J; bases not matched to a gene: 10. The CDR3 DNA is TGTGCCAGCAGCCCGAGAAGGACAGGGGGCGGAGAGCAGTTCTTC. It codes for CASSPRRTGGGEQFF.

This clone was seen more than once but under ten times. The chain carries TRBV4-3 and TRBJ1-2; no clear D. V was clipped by 4 bases and J by 6 bases, with 18 bases between them. The CDR3 has 15 residues. Germline values: CDR1 LGHNA, CDR2 YSLEER. CDR3 coding DNA: TGCGCCAGCAGCCCCCAAGTATTCAAGGCAGATGGCTACACCTTC. This sequence encodes CASSPQVFKADGYTF.

CDR3 nucleotide sequence: TGTGCCAGCAGTCCCTCAGGGCCAGGGAAAGAGACCCAGTACTTC. Amino acid sequence: CASSPSGPGKETQYF. The chain recombines TRBV6-1 with TRBJ2-5; a possible D gene is TRBD1 (5 bases). Germline CDR1 reads MNHNS; CDR2 reads SASEGT. This CDR3 comprises 15 residues. Between the trimmed V and J ends, which lost 5 bases and 3 bases, there was a span of 16 bases.

CDR3 amino acids: CASNIPGQGRDTDTQYF. The CDR3 DNA sequence: TGTGCCAGCAACATCCCCGGACAGGGAAGGGACACAGATACGCAGTATTTT. The chain recombines TRBV27 with TRBJ2-3; 8 bases align to TRBD1. Losses at the gene ends were 7 bases for V and 2 bases for J; bases not matched to a gene: 14. The CDR3 runs 17 residues. Germline V lookup: CDR1 MNHEY, CDR2 SMNVEV (reference sequence).

The chain has TRBV6-5 and TRBJ1-2; D is unresolved. The germline gives CDR1 MNHEY, CDR2 SVGAGI. The V and J ends lost 2 bases and 3 bases respectively, with 7 bases between them. The CDR3 spans 13 residues. CDR3 residues: CASSYLGDYGYTF. Written as DNA, the CDR3 is TGTGCCAGCAGTTACCTCGGGGACTATGGCTACACCTTC.

This sequence joins TRBV6-1 and TRBJ2-7; the D is unclear. V lost 3 bases, J lost 6 bases, and 15 bases lay in between. The CDR3 has 14 amino acids. The V gene's germline CDR1 is MNHNS and CDR2 SASEGT. The CDR3 DNA reads TGTGCCAGCAGTGATCCCCGGGTCTTTCTCGAGCAGTACTTC. This encodes CASSDPRVFLEQYF.

The V gene is TRBV4-1, the J gene TRBJ2-5, with 11 nucleotides matching TRBD1. Trimming at V came to 5 bases and at J to 4 bases, leaving 6 bases not matched to a gene. Germline CDR1 and CDR2: MGHRA and YSYEKL. The CDR3 runs 15 residues. Written as DNA, the CDR3 is TGCGCCAGCAGCTTACCCGGGACAGGGGGAGAGACCCAGTACTTC. It yields the protein CASSLPGTGGETQYF.

The V gene is TRBV4-3, the J gene TRBJ1-5; perhaps TRBD1 as D (6 bases). Germline loops: CDR1 LGHNA, CDR2 YSLEER. The CDR3 is 15 amino acids. Trimming pared 3 bases from V and 3 bases from J, leaving 12 bases between. The CDR3 reads CASSQNGQSNQPQHF. The CDR3 DNA sequence: TGCGCCAGCAGCCAGAACGGACAGTCCAATCAGCCCCAGCATTTT.